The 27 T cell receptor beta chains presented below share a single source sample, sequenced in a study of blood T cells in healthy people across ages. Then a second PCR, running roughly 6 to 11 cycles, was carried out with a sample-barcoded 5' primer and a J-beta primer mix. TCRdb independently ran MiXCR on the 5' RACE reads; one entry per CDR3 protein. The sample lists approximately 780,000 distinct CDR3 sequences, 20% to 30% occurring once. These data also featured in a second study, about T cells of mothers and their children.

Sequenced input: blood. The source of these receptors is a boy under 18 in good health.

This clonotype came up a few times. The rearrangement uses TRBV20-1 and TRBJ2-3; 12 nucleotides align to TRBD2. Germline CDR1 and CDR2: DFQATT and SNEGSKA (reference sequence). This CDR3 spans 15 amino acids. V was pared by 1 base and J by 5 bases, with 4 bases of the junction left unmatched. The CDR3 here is CSARGLAGAGDTQYF. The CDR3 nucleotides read TGCAGTGCTAGAGGACTAGCGGGGGCGGGAGATACGCAGTATTTT.

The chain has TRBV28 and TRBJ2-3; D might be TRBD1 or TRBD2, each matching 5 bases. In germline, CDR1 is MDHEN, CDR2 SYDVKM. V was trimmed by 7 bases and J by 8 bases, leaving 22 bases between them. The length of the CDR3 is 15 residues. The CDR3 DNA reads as TGTGCCAGCACCACGTGGGAAGGGGAGCACGCTACGCAGTATTTT. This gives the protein CASTTWEGEHATQYF.

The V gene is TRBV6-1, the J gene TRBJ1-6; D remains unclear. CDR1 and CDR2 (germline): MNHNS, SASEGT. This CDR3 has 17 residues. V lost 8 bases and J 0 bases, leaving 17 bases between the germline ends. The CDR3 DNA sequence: TGTGCCAGCCAAGCCCTTGACTGGAGCTCCTATAATTCACCCCTCCACTTT. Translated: CASQALDWSSYNSPLHF.

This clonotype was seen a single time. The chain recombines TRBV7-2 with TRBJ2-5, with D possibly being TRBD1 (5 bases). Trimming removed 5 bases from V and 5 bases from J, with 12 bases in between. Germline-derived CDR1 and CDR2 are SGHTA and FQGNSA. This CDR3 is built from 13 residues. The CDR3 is CASSPLKGETQYF. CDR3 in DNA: TGTGCCAGCAGCCCCCTGAAGGGGGAGACCCAGTACTTC. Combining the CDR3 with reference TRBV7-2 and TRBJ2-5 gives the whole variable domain GAGVSQSPSNKVTEKGKDVELRCDPISGHTALYWYRQSLGQGLEFLIYFQGNSAPDKSGLPSDRFSAERTGGSVSTLTIQRTQQEDSAVYLCASSPLKGETQYFGPGTRLLVL.

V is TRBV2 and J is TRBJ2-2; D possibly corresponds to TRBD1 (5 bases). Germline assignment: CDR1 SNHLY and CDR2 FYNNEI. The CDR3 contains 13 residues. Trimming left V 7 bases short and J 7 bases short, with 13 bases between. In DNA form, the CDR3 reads TGTGCCAGCACCTTACAGGAAGACGGGGAGCTGTTTTTT. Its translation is CASTLQEDGELFF.

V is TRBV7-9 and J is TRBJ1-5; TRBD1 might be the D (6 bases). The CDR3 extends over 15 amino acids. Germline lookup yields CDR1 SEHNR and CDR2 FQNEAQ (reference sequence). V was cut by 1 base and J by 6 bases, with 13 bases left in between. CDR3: CASSLGGQGRQPQHF. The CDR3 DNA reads TGTGCCAGCAGCTTAGGGGGGCAGGGCCGTCAGCCCCAGCATTTT.

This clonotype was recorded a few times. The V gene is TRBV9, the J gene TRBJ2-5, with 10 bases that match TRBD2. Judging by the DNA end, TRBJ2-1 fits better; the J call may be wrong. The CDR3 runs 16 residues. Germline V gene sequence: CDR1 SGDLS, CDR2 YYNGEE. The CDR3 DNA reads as TGTGCCAGCAGCGTAGGGAGCGGGGGGGCCGGGGATGAGCAGTTCTTC. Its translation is CASSVGSGGAGDEQFF.

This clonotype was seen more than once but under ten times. The CDR3 coding sequence is TGTGCCACCAGCTTTGGGGCTCCGTTCTACGAGCAGTACTTC. Its translation: CATSFGAPFYEQYF. The V call is TRBV15, the J call TRBJ2-7; D might be TRBD1 (5 bases). The germline V and J ends were trimmed by 5 bases and 3 bases, with 14 bases remaining between them. The length of the CDR3 is 14 residues. Germline loops: CDR1 LNHNV, CDR2 YYDKDF (reference sequence).

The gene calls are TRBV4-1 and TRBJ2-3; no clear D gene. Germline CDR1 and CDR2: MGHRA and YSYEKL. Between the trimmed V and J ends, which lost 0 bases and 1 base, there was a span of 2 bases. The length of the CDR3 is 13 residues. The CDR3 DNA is TGCGCCAGCAGCCAAGATGGCACAGATACGCAGTATTTT. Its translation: CASSQDGTDTQYF.

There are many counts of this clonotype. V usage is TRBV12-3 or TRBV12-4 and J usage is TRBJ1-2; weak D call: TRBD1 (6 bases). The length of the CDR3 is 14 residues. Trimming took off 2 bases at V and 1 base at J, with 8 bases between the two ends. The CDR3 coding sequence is TGTGCCAGCAGTTTAAGGGGGGGTAACTATGGCTACACCTTC. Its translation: CASSLRGGNYGYTF.

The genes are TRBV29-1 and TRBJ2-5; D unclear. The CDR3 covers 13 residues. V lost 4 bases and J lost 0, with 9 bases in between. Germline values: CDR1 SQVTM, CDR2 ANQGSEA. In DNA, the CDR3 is TGCAGCGTTGTTCAAGGGAACCAAGAGACCCAGTACTTC. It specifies CSVVQGNQETQYF.

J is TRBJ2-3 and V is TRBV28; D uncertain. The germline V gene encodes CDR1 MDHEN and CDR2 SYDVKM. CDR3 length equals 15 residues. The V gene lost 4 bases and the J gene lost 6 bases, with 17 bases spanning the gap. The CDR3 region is CASSSGPSPVDTQYF. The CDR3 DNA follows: TGTGCCAGCAGTTCCGGGCCCTCTCCGGTGGATACGCAGTATTTT.

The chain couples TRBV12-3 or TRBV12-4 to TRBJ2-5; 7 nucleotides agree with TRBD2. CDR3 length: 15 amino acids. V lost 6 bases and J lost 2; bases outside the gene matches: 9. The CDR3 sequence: CASRTRDGGQETQYF. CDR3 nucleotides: TGTGCCAGCAGGACCCGGGACGGGGGGCAAGAGACCCAGTACTTC.

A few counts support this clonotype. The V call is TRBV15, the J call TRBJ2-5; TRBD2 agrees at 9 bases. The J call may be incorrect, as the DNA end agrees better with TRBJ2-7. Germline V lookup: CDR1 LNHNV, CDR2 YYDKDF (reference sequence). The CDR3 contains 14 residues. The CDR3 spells CATSRGGEVDEQYF. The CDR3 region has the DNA TGTGCCACCAGCCGCGGGGGGGAAGTGGACGAGCAGTACTTC.

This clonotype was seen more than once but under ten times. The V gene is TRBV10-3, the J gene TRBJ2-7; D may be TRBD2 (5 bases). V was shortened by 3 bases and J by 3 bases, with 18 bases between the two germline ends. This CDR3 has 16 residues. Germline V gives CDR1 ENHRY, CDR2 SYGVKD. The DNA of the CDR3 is TGTGCCATCAGTGACCAAGGACGGGGTTTGCTCTACGAGCAGTACTTC. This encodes CAISDQGRGLLYEQYF.

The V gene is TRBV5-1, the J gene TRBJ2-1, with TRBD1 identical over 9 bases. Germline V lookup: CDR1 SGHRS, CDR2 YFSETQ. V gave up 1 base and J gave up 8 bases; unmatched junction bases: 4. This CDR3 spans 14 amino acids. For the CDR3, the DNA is TGCGCCAGCAGCTTGTGGGACAGGGACGATGAGCAGTTCTTC. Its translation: CASSLWDRDDEQFF.

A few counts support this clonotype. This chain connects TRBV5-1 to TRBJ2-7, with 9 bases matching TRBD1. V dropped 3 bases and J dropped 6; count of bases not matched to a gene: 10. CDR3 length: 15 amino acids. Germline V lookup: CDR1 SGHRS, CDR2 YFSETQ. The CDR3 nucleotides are TGCGCCAGCAGCTGGATTCCGGGACAGGGAGCCGAGCAGTACTTC. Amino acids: CASSWIPGQGAEQYF.

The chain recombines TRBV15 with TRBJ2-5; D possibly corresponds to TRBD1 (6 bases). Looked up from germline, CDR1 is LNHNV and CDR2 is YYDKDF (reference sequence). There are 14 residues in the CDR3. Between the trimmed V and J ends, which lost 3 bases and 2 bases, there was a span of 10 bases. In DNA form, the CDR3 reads TGTGCCACCAGCAGCATACAGGGTCAAGAGACCCAGTACTTC. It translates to CATSSIQGQETQYF.

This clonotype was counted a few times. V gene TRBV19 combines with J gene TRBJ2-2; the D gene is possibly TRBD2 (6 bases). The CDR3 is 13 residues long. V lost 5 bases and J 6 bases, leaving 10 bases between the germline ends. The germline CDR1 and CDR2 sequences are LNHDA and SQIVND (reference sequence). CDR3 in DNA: TGTGCCAGTAGTCGGGAGTTCGCCGGGGAGCTGTTTTTT. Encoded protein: CASSREFAGELFF.

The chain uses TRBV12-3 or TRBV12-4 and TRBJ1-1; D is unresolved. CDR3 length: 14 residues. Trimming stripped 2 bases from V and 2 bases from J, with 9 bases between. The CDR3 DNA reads TGTGCCAGCAGTTTATTGGCAGCCAACACTGAAGCTTTCTTT. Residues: CASSLLAANTEAFF.

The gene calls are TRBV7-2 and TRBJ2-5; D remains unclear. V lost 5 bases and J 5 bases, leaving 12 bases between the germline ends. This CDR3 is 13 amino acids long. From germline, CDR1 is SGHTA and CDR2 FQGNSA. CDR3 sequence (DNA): TGTGCCAGCAGCACCGGCCCTCCCGAGACCCAGTACTTC. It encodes CASSTGPPETQYF.

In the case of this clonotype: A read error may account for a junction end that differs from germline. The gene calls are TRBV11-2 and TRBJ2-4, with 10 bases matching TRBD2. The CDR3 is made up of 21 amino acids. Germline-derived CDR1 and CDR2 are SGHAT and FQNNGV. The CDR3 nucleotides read TGTGCCGGCAGCCTCAAGGGGGCTAGCGGGGGTGTCCCCCTAGCCAAAAACATTCAGTACTTC. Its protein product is CAGSLKGASGGVPLAKNIQYF.

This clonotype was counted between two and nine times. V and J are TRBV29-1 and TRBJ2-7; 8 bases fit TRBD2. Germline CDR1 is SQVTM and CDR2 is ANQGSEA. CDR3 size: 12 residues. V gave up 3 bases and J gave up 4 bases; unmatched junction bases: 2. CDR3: CSVDTSGYEQYF. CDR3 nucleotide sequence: TGCAGCGTTGACACTAGCGGATACGAGCAGTACTTC.

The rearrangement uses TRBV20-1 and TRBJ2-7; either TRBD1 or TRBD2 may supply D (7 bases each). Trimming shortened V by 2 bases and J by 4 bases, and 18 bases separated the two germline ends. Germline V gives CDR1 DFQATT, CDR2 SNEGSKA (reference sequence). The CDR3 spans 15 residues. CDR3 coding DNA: TGCAGTGCTAGAAACCCCTCAGGGGGGGAATACGAGCAGTACTTC. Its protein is CSARNPSGGEYEQYF.

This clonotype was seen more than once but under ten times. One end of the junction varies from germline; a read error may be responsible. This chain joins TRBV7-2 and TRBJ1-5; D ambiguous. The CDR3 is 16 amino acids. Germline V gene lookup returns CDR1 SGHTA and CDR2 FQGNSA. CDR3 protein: CASSGGGTGSNQPRHF. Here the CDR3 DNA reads TGTGCCAGCAGCGGCGGCGGAACGGGGAGCAATCAGCCCCGGCATTTT.

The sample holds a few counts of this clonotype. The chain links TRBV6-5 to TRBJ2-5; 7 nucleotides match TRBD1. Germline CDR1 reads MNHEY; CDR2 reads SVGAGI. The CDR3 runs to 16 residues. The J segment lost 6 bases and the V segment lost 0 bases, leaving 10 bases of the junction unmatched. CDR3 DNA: TGTGCCAGCAGTTACTCGATAGGGGGCAAAATAAAGACCCAGTACTTC. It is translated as CASSYSIGGKIKTQYF.

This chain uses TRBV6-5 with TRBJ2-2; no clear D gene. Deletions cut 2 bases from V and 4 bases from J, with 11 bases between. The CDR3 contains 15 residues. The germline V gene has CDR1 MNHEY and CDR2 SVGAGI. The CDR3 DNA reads TGTGCCAGCAGTTACCACCACGGCCTCACCGGGGAGCTGTTTTTT. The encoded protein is CASSYHHGLTGELFF.